The next 20 T cell receptor beta chains were all read from a single sample in a study of T cell clonotyping in hematopoietic cell transplantation. Measured with immunoSEQ multiplex PCR; TCRdb has only the in-frame clones, and not every one. The sample has more than 20,000 clones; around 83% are singletons. Time point given: recipient sample about 28 days before transplant, after cytoreduction. Sequencing used peripheral blood mononuclear cells, obtained before stem cell transplant. These receptors originate from a woman aged 60-70 years with acute myeloid leukemia. Some clones in this sample may be carry-over from other donors' samples.

In the case of this clone: The sample carries other DNA sequences with the same CDR3. This chain connects TRBV19 to TRBJ1-5; 7 positions agree with TRBD1. The CDR3 has 14 residues. The junction had 5 bases not matched to a gene; V was cut back by 6 bases and J by 3 bases. Germline loops: CDR1 LNHDA, CDR2 SQIVND (reference sequence). CDR3 in amino acids: CASRTGAHNQPQHF. The CDR3 nucleotides read TGTGCCAGTAGAACAGGGGCCCACAATCAGCCCCAGCATTTT.

The chain couples TRBV6-5 to TRBJ2-7, with 10 nucleotides matching TRBD1. Germline V CDR1 and CDR2: MNHEY, SVGAGI. Losses at the gene ends were 3 bases for V and 4 bases for J; bases not matched to a gene: 6. This CDR3 contains 15 residues. DNA for the CDR3: TGTGCCAGCAGTTATGGGGGACAGGGGACTTACGAGCAGTACTTC. It is translated as CASSYGGQGTYEQYF.

The chain carries TRBV29-1 and TRBJ2-7; D call uncertain. Germline loops: CDR1 SQVTM, CDR2 ANQGSEA. V was shortened by 4 bases and J by 9 bases, with 16 bases between the two germline ends. CDR3 size: 12 residues. The CDR3 nucleotides are TGCAGCGTTGGAGATGAGCCCTCGGGGCAGTACTTC. Residues: CSVGDEPSGQYF.

The rearrangement uses TRBV5-1 and TRBJ1-4; weak D call: TRBD1 (5 bases). With 4 bases removed from V and 5 bases from J, the gap between germline ends came to 12 bases. The CDR3 runs to 14 residues. The germline V gene encodes CDR1 SGHRS and CDR2 YFSETQ. As DNA, the CDR3 is TGCGCCAGCAGCGCAGGGACCAAGAATGAAAAACTGTTTTTT. This sequence encodes CASSAGTKNEKLFF.

The chain is built from TRBV4-3 and TRBJ2-2; 11 nucleotides align to TRBD2. J lost 7 bases, V lost 4 bases, and 14 bases had no gene match. The CDR3 consists of 18 residues. In germline, CDR1 is LGHNA, CDR2 YSLEER. CDR3 sequence (DNA): TGCGCCAGCAGCCCCGGGGTAGCGGGAGGGCCGGGTGTCGGGGAGCTGTTTTTT. This gives the protein CASSPGVAGGPGVGELFF.

The chain carries TRBV5-1 and TRBJ2-3; D remains ambiguous. Trimming left V 6 bases short and J 0 bases short, with 14 bases between. Germline V gene data show CDR1 as SGHRS and CDR2 as YFSETQ. The CDR3 has 15 amino acids. The CDR3 is CASKASPVSTDTQYF. CDR3 in DNA: TGCGCCAGCAAGGCCTCACCAGTTAGCACAGATACGCAGTATTTT.

V is TRBV6-4 and J is TRBJ2-1; 13 bases align to TRBD2. Unmatched junction bases numbered 3, after V lost 6 bases and J lost 4 bases. The length of the CDR3 is 15 residues. Germline CDR1 and CDR2: MRHNA and SNTAGT. CDR3 bases: TGTGCCAGCAGAAGGACTAGCGGGAGTTACAATGAGCAGTTCTTC. It is translated as CASRRTSGSYNEQFF.

This clone has only one observation. The V call is TRBV9, the J call TRBJ2-3; D is uncertain. This CDR3 has 13 amino acids. Germline V gene data show CDR1 as SGDLS and CDR2 as YYNGEE. V was pared by 3 bases and J by 1 base, with 6 bases between. The CDR3 here is CASSAARTDTQYF. DNA for the CDR3: TGTGCCAGCAGCGCAGCCCGCACAGATACGCAGTATTTT.

The J gene is TRBJ2-7, the V gene TRBV5-8; TRBD2 matches 14 bases. Germline lookup yields CDR1 SGHTS and CDR2 YDEGEE. The CDR3 has 17 residues. After removal of 2 bases from V and 5 bases from J, the junction contained 9 bases not matched to a gene. The CDR3 coding sequence is TGTGCCAGCAGCTTTCCGGGACTAGCGGGAGTCCAGGACGAGCAGTACTTC. It yields the protein CASSFPGLAGVQDEQYF.

This clone was seen more than once but under ten times. The V gene is TRBV7-2, the J gene TRBJ2-3; D gene unclear. The CDR3 loop spans 11 amino acids. With 3 bases removed from V and 2 bases from J, the gap between germline ends came to 0 bases. Germline V gene lookup returns CDR1 SGHTA and CDR2 FQGNSA. The CDR3 loop reads CASSFTDTQYF. The CDR3 region has the DNA TGTGCCAGCAGCTTCACAGATACGCAGTATTTT.

The genes are TRBV2 and TRBJ2-1; TRBD2 might be the D (5 bases). The CDR3 contains 16 residues. Germline assignment: CDR1 SNHLY and CDR2 FYNNEI. Trimming cost V 2 bases and J 8 bases, with 19 bases left between them. The CDR3 nucleotides read TGTGCCAGCAGTGAATTCGTGGCTTTCCGGGGAGATGAGCAGTTCTTC. The encoded protein is CASSEFVAFRGDEQFF.

V and J are TRBV6-6 and TRBJ1-2, with D tentatively TRBD1 (5 bases). CDR1 and CDR2 from the germline V gene are MNHNY and SVGAGI (reference sequence). CDR3 length: 16 amino acids. Trimming pared 7 bases from V and 0 bases from J, leaving 18 bases between. CDR3 amino acids: CASIPTPGGANYGYTF. The CDR3 DNA reads TGTGCCAGCATTCCCACGCCGGGGGGAGCTAACTATGGCTACACCTTC.

J is TRBJ1-1 and V is TRBV6-1, with no clear D. Germline V gene sequence: CDR1 MNHNS, CDR2 SASEGT. Trimming left V 8 bases short and J 2 bases short, with 6 bases between. The CDR3 runs 11 residues. CDR3 DNA: TGTGCCAGCCCTTTTAACACTGAAGCTTTCTTT. Encoded protein: CASPFNTEAFF.

V and J are TRBV4-3 and TRBJ2-1; 11 nucleotides line up with TRBD2. CDR3 length: 19 residues. J gave up 0 bases and V 1 base, and 8 bases lay outside the gene matches. The germline gives CDR1 LGHNA, CDR2 YSLEER. CDR3 DNA sequence: TGCGCCAGCAGCCAAGGGGCTAGCGGGGGGTCCTTCTCCTACAATGAGCAGTTCTTC. This codes for CASSQGASGGSFSYNEQFF.

The chain uses TRBV28 and TRBJ2-7, with D uncertain. CDR1 is MDHEN and CDR2 is SYDVKM in the germline V gene. V was clipped by 5 bases and J by 2 bases, with 13 bases between them. This CDR3 comprises 14 residues. CDR3 coding DNA: TGTGCCAGCAGTCCCAGACGGTTCCCCTACGAGCAGTACTTC. This encodes CASSPRRFPYEQYF.

This clone was counted between two and nine times. The V gene is TRBV15, the J gene TRBJ2-5; possibly TRBD2 for D (6 bases). The germline V gene has CDR1 LNHNV and CDR2 YYDKDF (reference sequence). The CDR3 has 15 residues. V was clipped by 1 base and J by 3 bases, with 12 bases between them. CDR3 sequence reads: CATSRAGEAEETQYF. For the CDR3, the DNA is TGTGCCACCAGCAGAGCGGGGGAGGCGGAAGAGACCCAGTACTTC.

The chain combines TRBV10-3 with TRBJ2-1; D may correspond to TRBD1 or TRBD2 (5 bases each). There are 14 residues in the CDR3. The germline V gene has CDR1 ENHRY and CDR2 SYGVKD. V lost 2 bases and J lost 7, with 12 bases in between. The DNA of the CDR3 is TGTGCCATCAGTGAGGGGGGAATTTCGAATGAGCAGTTCTTC. Amino acid sequence: CAISEGGISNEQFF.

The rearrangement links TRBV6-1 to TRBJ1-4, with 10 positions matching TRBD1. The germline CDR1 and CDR2 sequences are MNHNS and SASEGT. This CDR3 is built from 15 residues. The V gene end was trimmed by 4 bases and the J gene end by 7 bases; junction bases not matched to a gene: 6. CDR3 sequence: CASSGGQGKREKLFF. CDR3 nucleotide sequence: TGTGCCAGCAGTGGGGGACAGGGGAAACGTGAAAAACTGTTTTTT.

The chain combines TRBV5-1 with TRBJ1-6, with unresolved D. Germline V gives CDR1 SGHRS, CDR2 YFSETQ. V was pared by 4 bases and J by 10 bases, with 18 bases between. CDR3 length equals 15 residues. CDR3 residues: CASSPGEVDRSPLHF. CDR3 nucleotide sequence: TGCGCCAGCAGCCCCGGGGAAGTGGATCGGTCACCCCTCCACTTT.

V and J are TRBV5-1 and TRBJ2-7; 7 bases align to TRBD2. Germline trimming cut 5 bases from V and 5 bases from J; bases unmatched to any gene: 10. This CDR3 spans 14 amino acids. Per germline, CDR1 SGHRS and CDR2 YFSETQ. CDR3 sequence (DNA): TGCGCCAGCAGACCGGGAGGCCCGGGGGACGAGCAGTACTTC. Translated: CASRPGGPGDEQYF.